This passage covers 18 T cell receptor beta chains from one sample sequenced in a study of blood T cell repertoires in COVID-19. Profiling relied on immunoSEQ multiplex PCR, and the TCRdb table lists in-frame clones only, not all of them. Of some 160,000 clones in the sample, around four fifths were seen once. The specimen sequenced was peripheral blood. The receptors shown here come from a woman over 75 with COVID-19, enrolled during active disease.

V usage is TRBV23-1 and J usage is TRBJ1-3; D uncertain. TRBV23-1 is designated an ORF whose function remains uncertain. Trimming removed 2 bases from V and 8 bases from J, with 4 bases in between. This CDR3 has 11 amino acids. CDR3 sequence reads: CASSQRDTIYF. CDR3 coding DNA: TGCGCCAGCAGTCAACGGGACACCATATATTTT.

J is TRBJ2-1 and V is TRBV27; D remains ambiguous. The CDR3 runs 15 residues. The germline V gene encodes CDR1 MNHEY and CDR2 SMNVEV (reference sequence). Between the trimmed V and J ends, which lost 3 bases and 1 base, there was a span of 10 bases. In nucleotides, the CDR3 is TGTGCCAGCAGTTTCGTTGGGCCGTCCTACAATGAGCAGTTCTTC. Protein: CASSFVGPSYNEQFF.

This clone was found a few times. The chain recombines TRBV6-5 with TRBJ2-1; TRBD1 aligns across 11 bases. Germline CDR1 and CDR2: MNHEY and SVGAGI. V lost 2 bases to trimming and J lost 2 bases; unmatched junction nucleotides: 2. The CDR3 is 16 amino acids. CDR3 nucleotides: TGTGCCAGCAGTTACGGGACAGGGGGTGCCTACAATGAGCAGTTCTTC. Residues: CASSYGTGGAYNEQFF.

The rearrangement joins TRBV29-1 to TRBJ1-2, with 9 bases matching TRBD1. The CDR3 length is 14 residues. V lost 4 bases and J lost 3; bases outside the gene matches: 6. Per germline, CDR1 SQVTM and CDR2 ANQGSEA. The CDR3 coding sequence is TGCAGCGTTGCGCCGGGACAGGGCTACTATGGCTACACCTTC. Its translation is CSVAPGQGYYGYTF.

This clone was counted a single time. CDR3 bases: TGTGCCAGCTCACCAGCGACTAGCGGGAGGACCTACGAGCAGTACTTC. Its protein is CASSPATSGRTYEQYF. The chain employs TRBV18 and TRBJ2-7, with 13 bases lining up with TRBD2. Germline values: CDR1 KGHSH, CDR2 LQKENI. V dropped 2 bases and J dropped 2; count of bases not matched to a gene: 3. This CDR3 region has 16 residues. Using reference TRBV18 and TRBJ2-7 for the parts outside the CDR3, the full variable domain is NAGVMQNPRHLVRRRGQEARLRCSPMKGHSHVYWYRQLPEEGLKFMVYLQKENIIDESGMPKERFSAEFPKEGPSILRIQQVVRGDSAAYFCASSPATSGRTYEQYFGPGTRLTVT.

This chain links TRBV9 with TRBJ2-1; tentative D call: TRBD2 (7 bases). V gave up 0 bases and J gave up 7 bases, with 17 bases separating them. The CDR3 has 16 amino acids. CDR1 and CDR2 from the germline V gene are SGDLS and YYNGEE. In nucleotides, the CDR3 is TGTGCCAGCAGCGTAGTAGCGGCGGGGGCATCTAATGAGCAGTTCTTC. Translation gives CASSVVAAGASNEQFF.

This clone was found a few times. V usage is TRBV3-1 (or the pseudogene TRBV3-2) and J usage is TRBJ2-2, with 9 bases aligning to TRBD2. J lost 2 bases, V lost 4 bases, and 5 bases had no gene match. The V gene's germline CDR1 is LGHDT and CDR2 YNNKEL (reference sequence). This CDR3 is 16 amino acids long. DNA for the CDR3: TGTGCCAGCAGCCCATTGGGACTAGCCAACACCGGGGAGCTGTTTTTT. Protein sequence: CASSPLGLANTGELFF.

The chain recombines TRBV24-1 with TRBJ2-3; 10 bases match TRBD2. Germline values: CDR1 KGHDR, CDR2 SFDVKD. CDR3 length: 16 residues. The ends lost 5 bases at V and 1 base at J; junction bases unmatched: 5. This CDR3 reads CATSAGLAYGTDTQYF. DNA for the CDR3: TGTGCCACCAGTGCGGGACTAGCGTATGGCACAGATACGCAGTATTTT.

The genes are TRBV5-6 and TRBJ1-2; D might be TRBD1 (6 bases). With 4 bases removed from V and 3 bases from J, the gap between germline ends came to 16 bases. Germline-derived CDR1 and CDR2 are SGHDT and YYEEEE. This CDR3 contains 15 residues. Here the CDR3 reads CASSAEGGLDYGYTF. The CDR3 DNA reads TGTGCCAGCAGCGCGGAGGGGGGGCTCGACTATGGCTACACCTTC.

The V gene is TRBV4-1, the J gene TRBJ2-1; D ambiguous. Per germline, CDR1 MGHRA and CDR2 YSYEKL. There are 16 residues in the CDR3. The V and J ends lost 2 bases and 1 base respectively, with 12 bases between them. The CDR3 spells CASSQNEAASYNEQFF. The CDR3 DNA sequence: TGCGCCAGCAGCCAAAATGAGGCCGCTTCCTACAATGAGCAGTTCTTC.

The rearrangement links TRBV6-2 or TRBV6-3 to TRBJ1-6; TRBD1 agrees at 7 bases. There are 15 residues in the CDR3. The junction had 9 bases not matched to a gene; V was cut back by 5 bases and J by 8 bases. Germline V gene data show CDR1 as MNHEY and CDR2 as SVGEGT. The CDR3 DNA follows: TGTGCCAGCAGTAACCTAGGACAGGCCCATTCACCCCTCCACTTT. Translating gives CASSNLGQAHSPLHF.

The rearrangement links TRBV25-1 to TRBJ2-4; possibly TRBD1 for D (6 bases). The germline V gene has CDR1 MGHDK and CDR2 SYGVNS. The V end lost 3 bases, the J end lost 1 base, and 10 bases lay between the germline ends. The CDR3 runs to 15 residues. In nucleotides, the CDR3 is TGTGCCAGCAGTGACCCAGGGGAGGCCAAAAACATTCAGTACTTC. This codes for CASSDPGEAKNIQYF.

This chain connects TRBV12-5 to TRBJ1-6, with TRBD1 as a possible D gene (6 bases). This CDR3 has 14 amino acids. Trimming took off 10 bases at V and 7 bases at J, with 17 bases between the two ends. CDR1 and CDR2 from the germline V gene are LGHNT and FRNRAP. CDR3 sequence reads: CATTETGLNSPLHF. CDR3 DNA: TGTGCTACCACCGAAACAGGGTTGAATTCACCCCTCCACTTT.

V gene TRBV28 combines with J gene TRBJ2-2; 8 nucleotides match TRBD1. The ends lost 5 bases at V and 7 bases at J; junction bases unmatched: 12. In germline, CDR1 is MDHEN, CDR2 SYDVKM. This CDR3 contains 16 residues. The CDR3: CASSTSRQGRIGELFF. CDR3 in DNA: TGTGCCAGCAGTACAAGCAGACAGGGGAGGATCGGGGAGCTGTTTTTT.

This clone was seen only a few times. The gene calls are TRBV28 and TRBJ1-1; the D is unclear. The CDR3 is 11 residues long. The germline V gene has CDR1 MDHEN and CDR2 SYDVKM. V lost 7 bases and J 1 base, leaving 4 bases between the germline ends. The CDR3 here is CASTSNTEAFF. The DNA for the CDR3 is TGTGCCAGCACCTCGAACACTGAAGCTTTCTTT.

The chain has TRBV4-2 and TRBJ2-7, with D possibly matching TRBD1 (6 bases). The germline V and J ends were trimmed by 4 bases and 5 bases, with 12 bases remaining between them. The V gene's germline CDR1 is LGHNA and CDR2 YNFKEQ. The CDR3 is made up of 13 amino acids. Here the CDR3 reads CASSPLQGNEQYF. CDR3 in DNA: TGTGCCAGCAGCCCTCTACAGGGCAACGAGCAGTACTTC.

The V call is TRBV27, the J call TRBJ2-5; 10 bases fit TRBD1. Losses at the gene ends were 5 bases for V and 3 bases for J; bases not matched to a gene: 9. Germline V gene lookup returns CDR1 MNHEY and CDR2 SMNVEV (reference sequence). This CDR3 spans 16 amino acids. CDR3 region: CASSRWAGQGEETQYF. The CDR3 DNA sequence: TGTGCCAGCAGTCGCTGGGCCGGACAGGGGGAAGAGACCCAGTACTTC.

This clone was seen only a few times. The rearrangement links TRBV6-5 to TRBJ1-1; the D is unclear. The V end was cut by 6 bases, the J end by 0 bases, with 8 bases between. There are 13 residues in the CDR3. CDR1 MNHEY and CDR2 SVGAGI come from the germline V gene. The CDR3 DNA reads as TGTGCCAGCAGCTCCGGGGTGAACACTGAAGCTTTCTTT. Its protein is CASSSGVNTEAFF.